This T cell receptor beta chain was sequenced in a study of blood T cell repertoires in COVID-19. Turning to the study itself: Whether acute or convalescent, the COVID-19 samples came from the United States, Italy and Spain.

Libraries were prepared by immunoSEQ multiplex PCR; TCRdb keeps only in-frame clonotypes and omits some of them. The table has roughly 79,000 clones, over 80% seen once. The CDR3 loop spans 13 amino acids. V shed 6 bases and J 5 bases; nucleotides not matched to a gene: 4. Germline V lookup: CDR1 KGHSH, CDR2 LQKENI. The TCR sequence derives from a man aged 50 or older with acute or convalescent COVID-19. The chain recombines TRBV18 with TRBJ1-1, with 9 bases aligning to TRBD1. The sample was peripheral blood. CDR3 nucleotides: TGTGCCAGCTCCGGGACAGGGTTTACTGAAGCTTTCTTT. Amino acids: CASSGTGFTEAFF. The variable domain in full, completed from reference TRBV18 and TRBJ1-1, reads NAGVMQNPRHLVRRRGQEARLRCSPMKGHSHVYWYRQLPEEGLKFMVYLQKENIIDESGMPKERFSAEFPKEGPSILRIQQVVRGDSAAYFCASSGTGFTEAFFGQGTRLTVV.